This TCR beta chain was captured by sequencing in a study of blood T cell repertoires in COVID-19 (dated by TCRdb to the early 2020s). Describing the broader study: The collaborator samples originated in the United States, Italy and Spain and spanned the acute and convalescent phases of COVID-19. The material from the prospective study consisted of cDNA or gDNA derived from T cells, B-cell-depleted T cells, or PBMCs. The dataset comprised deeply sampled blood TCRbeta repertoires from subjects exposed to, actively infected with, or recovered from COVID-19. The repertoires were made available in a free public database intended to serve as a resource for research on the immune response to SARS-CoV-2. The samples were drawn from two sources: the first 160 participants of the ongoing ImmuneRACE study, and 950 to 1,500 subjects contributed by 6 global collaborators. The sample metadata nearly always contained a de-identified subject ID, COVID-19 status, age in years and sex. Where HLA class I and class II types were available, the types were taken from metadata supplied by the sample provider, not from assay-based typing. The paper as a whole reports these results and caveats: The quantity of clinical and demographic metadata differed by source and by participant and was supplied without curation.

V is pared back by 0 bases and J by 4 bases, with 16 bases lying between the germline termini. From the cysteine up to the phenylalanine, the CDR3 has a length of 17 residues. Solely the CDR3 DNA is kept, with 51 bases framed from the first base. Per the germline V gene (reference sequence), LGHDT is the CDR1 and YNNKEL is the CDR2. With respect to this clone: This receptor's antigen is unknown. Base qualities are not recorded, but no much larger clone differs from it by a single base.

One collaborating source in Seattle enrolled patients during active infection and followed them longitudinally through the course of disease. The collaborating institutions used their own protocols to collect whole blood in K2EDTA tubes. For TCRbeta analysis, collaborators shipped samples as frozen whole blood, isolated PBMCs, or DNA extracted from either of those sample types. TCRbeta CDR3 regions were amplified from genomic DNA using the immunoSEQ Assay, a bias-controlled multiplex PCR. The authors processed their data as follows. The number of nucleated cells in each sample was estimated by amplification of reference gene primers within the assay. To quantify the absolute abundance of each unique TCRbeta CDR3 rearrangement, sequence reads were collapsed and filtered. Productive Simpson clonality was computed per sample as the square root of Simpson's diversity index over productive rearrangements. TCRdb holds this immuneACCESS table with in-frame rearrangements only. Some clones are missing; in checked studies, unresolved V genes explain under half, and the rest has no known cause. V, J and clone size reflect that table, while D and trimming were determined from the DNA. The sample data list about 180,000 clones, and around 80% of these were observed just once. About 10% of the sample is taken by the ten largest.

This sequence uses TRBV3-1 (or the pseudogene TRBV3-2) and TRBJ2-1; the D gene lacks a confident call. This receptor was obtained from a woman aged 80 or older with COVID-19, enrolled during active disease. Sequences were obtained from peripheral blood. The CDR3 amino acid sequence is: CASSQDWSRSVYNEQFF. In nucleotides, the sequence is TGTGCCAGCAGCCAAGATTGGAGCAGATCCGTTTACAATGAGCAGTTCTTC.